The 16 T cell receptor beta chains reported below all come from one sample, sequenced in a study of blood T cell repertoires in COVID-19. The repertoire was sequenced with immunoSEQ multiplex PCR; TCRdb's copy has only in-frame clones and lacks some. The sample lists fewer than 250,000 clones, 65% to 85% seen once, with less than 6.5% in the top ten. The sample consisted of peripheral blood. These receptors all stem from a human donor in a cohort sampled during active COVID-19.

This clone was picked up one time. This chain connects TRBV2 to TRBJ1-1; D gene uncertain. Per the germline V gene, CDR1 is SNHLY and CDR2 is FYNNEI. CDR3 size: 13 residues. With 5 bases removed from V and 6 bases from J, the gap between germline ends came to 13 bases. In nucleotides, the CDR3 is TGTGCCAGCAGTCTCGCGGTTATCGCTGAAGCTTTCTTT. Translation: CASSLAVIAEAFF.

V usage is TRBV10-3 and J usage is TRBJ2-5, with TRBD1 matching 9 bases. This CDR3 has 17 amino acids. The germline gives CDR1 ENHRY, CDR2 SYGVKD. V trimming: 7 bases; J trimming: 6 bases; junction bases outside the gene matches: 18. The CDR3 sequence: CAITSGPPGQGGQTQYF. CDR3 sequence (DNA): TGTGCCATCACCAGTGGGCCCCCGGGACAGGGAGGACAGACCCAGTACTTC.

Only a few counts were recorded for this clone. This chain connects TRBV5-1 to TRBJ2-1; TRBD2 agrees at 7 bases. V trimming: 8 bases; J trimming: 5 bases; junction bases outside the gene matches: 7. This CDR3 is 13 amino acids long. CDR1 is SGHRS and CDR2 is YFSETQ in the germline V gene. The CDR3 here is CASGIAGNNEQFF. The CDR3 nucleotides are TGCGCCAGTGGAATAGCGGGCAACAATGAGCAGTTCTTC.

Points on this clone: Germline is not matched at one junction end, which may reflect a read error. The chain uses TRBV5-6 and TRBJ2-5, with TRBD2 matching 8 bases. CDR1 SGHDT and CDR2 YYEEEE come from the germline V gene. The CDR3 is made up of 18 amino acids. The CDR3, as DNA: TGTGCCAGCAGATTGGCGGCGGGCGGGGGGTTCCAAAGGGAGACCCAGTACTTC. It encodes CASRLAAGGGFQRETQYF.

The gene calls are TRBV24-1 and TRBJ2-1; 13 nucleotides line up with TRBD2. The CDR3 has 16 residues. V shed 5 bases, J shed 9 bases, and the junction held 9 bases outside the gene matches. CDR1 is KGHDR and CDR2 is SFDVKD in the germline V gene. DNA of the CDR3: TGTGCCACCAGTGGTCACTCGGGACTAGCGGGACCTGAGCAGTTCTTC. Translation: CATSGHSGLAGPEQFF.

This rearrangement joins TRBV5-1 to TRBJ1-4; D possibly corresponds to TRBD1 (6 bases). Germline CDR1 and CDR2: SGHRS and YFSETQ. Trimming removed 6 bases at V and 4 bases at J, with 16 bases between. The CDR3 length is 15 residues. Here the CDR3 reads CASTPRGGDNEKLFF. The CDR3 DNA reads as TGCGCCAGCACCCCCCGGGGGGGCGATAATGAAAAACTGTTTTTT.

J is TRBJ2-5 and V is TRBV16; TRBD1 might be the D (6 bases). Per germline, CDR1 KGHSY and CDR2 FQNENV. The length of the CDR3 is 15 residues. V shed 2 bases and J shed 4 bases, with 14 bases lying between them. CDR3 bases: TGTGCCAGCAGCCAAGAGTCCAGGGGTGGAGAGACCCAGTACTTC. Translating gives CASSQESRGGETQYF.

This rearrangement joins TRBV6-2 or TRBV6-3 to TRBJ2-2; D may be TRBD1 (6 bases). Trimming removed 6 bases at V and 2 bases at J, with 16 bases between. The CDR3 spans 16 residues. Germline assignment: CDR1 MNHEY and CDR2 SVGEGT. The CDR3 protein is CASSLGARANTGELFF. The CDR3, as DNA: TGTGCCAGCAGCCTGGGGGCCAGGGCAAACACCGGGGAGCTGTTTTTT.

This chain uses TRBV2 with TRBJ2-7; 14 nucleotides agree with TRBD2. This CDR3 is 19 amino acids long. Trimming took 0 bases from V and 3 from J; bases not matched to a gene: 10. The germline V gene has CDR1 SNHLY and CDR2 FYNNEI. The CDR3 reads CASSEAVPGLAGVNYEQYF. DNA for the CDR3: TGTGCCAGCAGTGAAGCGGTTCCGGGACTAGCGGGAGTTAACTACGAGCAGTACTTC.

On this clone itself: Different DNA sequences within this sample yield the same CDR3. The chain employs TRBV10-2 and TRBJ2-7, with D maybe TRBD1 (6 bases). This CDR3 has 12 residues. V was pared by 0 bases and J by 7 bases, with 7 bases between. Germline V CDR1 and CDR2: WSHSY, SAAADI. CDR3 nucleotide sequence: TGCGCCAGCAGTGAGTCGAGGGGGGAGCAGTACTTC. It is translated as CASSESRGEQYF.

The rearrangement uses TRBV5-4 and TRBJ2-7; the match to TRBD1 covers 9 bases. Germline trimming cut 5 bases from V and 7 bases from J; bases unmatched to any gene: 10. This CDR3 is built from 14 residues. Germline assignment: CDR1 SGHNT and CDR2 YYREEE (reference sequence). CDR3 in DNA: TGTGCCAGCAGTTCAACCACAGGGGGCGGTGAGCAGTACTTC. The encoded protein is CASSSTTGGGEQYF.

J is TRBJ1-3 and V is TRBV11-2; D is unresolved. V lost 0 bases and J lost 6, with 6 bases in between. CDR1 is SGHAT and CDR2 is FQNNGV in the germline V gene. The CDR3 is made up of 13 amino acids. The CDR3 DNA follows: TGTGCCAGCAGCTTAGATCCCCAAAACACCATATATTTT. Translated, it gives CASSLDPQNTIYF.

The chain couples TRBV5-4 to TRBJ1-3, with D uncertain. Germline V gene sequence: CDR1 SGHNT, CDR2 YYREEE (reference sequence). This CDR3 spans 13 amino acids. V was pared by 4 bases and J by 3 bases, with 8 bases between. CDR3 amino acids: CASSRESGNTIYF. CDR3 DNA sequence: TGTGCCAGCAGCCGGGAGAGTGGAAACACCATATATTTT.

In this sample, this clone turned up once. The V call is TRBV30, the J call TRBJ1-5; the D gene is possibly TRBD1 (6 bases). V lost 3 bases, J lost 9 bases, and 24 bases lay in between. The CDR3 has 16 residues. Germline V gene lookup returns CDR1 GTSNPN and CDR2 SVGIG (reference sequence). The chain's CDR3 is CAWSQQSTGGQGPQHF. For the CDR3, the DNA is TGTGCCTGGAGCCAGCAGTCGACGGGGGGGCAGGGGCCCCAGCATTTT.

This clone was counted a few times. CDR3: CASSLTRGNNYGYTF. CDR3 DNA sequence: TGTGCCAGCAGCTTAACAAGAGGGAATAACTATGGCTACACCTTC. The chain joins TRBV7-9 to TRBJ1-2, with D uncertain. V was shortened by 2 bases and J by 1 base, with 11 bases between the two germline ends. The CDR3 has 15 residues. The germline V gene has CDR1 SEHNR and CDR2 FQNEAQ (reference sequence).

The gene calls are TRBV27 and TRBJ1-5; D may be TRBD1 (5 bases). The CDR3 length is 15 residues. Germline V gene data show CDR1 as MNHEY and CDR2 as SMNVEV (reference sequence). Trimming removed 2 bases at V and 0 bases at J, with 8 bases between. CDR3 amino acids: CASSLTRDSNQPQHF. The CDR3 DNA follows: TGTGCCAGCAGTTTAACCAGGGATAGCAATCAGCCCCAGCATTTT.